This entry lists 23 T cell receptor beta chains sequenced from one sample in a study of patients and donors after allogeneic stem cell transplantation. TCRdb ran MiXCR on the RT-PCR reads and lists one entry per CDR3 protein. Of more than 850,000 distinct CDR3 sequences in the sample, 18% were seen once. Sequenced: blood, either unsorted or a sorted T cell fraction (not recorded which). The receptors come from a human donor who was either an allogeneic HSCT recipient or a stem cell or donor lymphocyte infusion donor (not recorded which). It is not recorded whose cells these are; they may come from a transplant donor.

This clonotype occurred a few times. The chain has TRBV5-4 and TRBJ2-3; maybe TRBD2 (6 bases). CDR1 and CDR2 from the germline V gene are SGHNT and YYREEE (reference sequence). V lost 5 bases to trimming and J lost 2 bases, with 18 bases between them. The CDR3 runs 16 residues. The CDR3 is CASRNSGRILTDTQYF. Written as DNA, the CDR3 is TGTGCCAGCAGGAATAGCGGTCGCATCCTCACAGATACGCAGTATTTT.

The V and J genes are TRBV5-6 and TRBJ2-7; D call uncertain. This CDR3 has 14 amino acids. The V end was cut by 1 base, the J end by 0 bases, with 8 bases between. Per germline, CDR1 SGHDT and CDR2 YYEEEE. The CDR3 DNA sequence: TGTGCCAGCAGCTTGCAGGCTCACTCCTACGAGCAGTACTTC. It is translated as CASSLQAHSYEQYF.

This clonotype was seen only a few times. Germline and junction disagree at one end, which may indicate a read error. V is TRBV20-1 and J is TRBJ1-5; D not certain. The germline gives CDR1 DFQATT, CDR2 SNEGSKA (reference sequence). CDR3 length: 14 residues. For the CDR3, the DNA is TGCAGTGCGGGCCAGCCCAGAGGAGGTCAGCTCCAGCATTTT. Its protein is CSAGQPRGGQLQHF.

This clonotype was found many times. The rearrangement joins TRBV10-3 to TRBJ2-2; 9 bases are shared with TRBD2. The CDR3 has 15 residues. The ends lost 6 bases at V and 1 base at J; junction bases unmatched: 3. From germline, CDR1 is ENHRY and CDR2 SYGVKD. This CDR3 reads CAISLAGENTGELFF. The CDR3 DNA sequence: TGTGCCATCAGCTTAGCGGGGGAGAACACCGGGGAGCTGTTTTTT.

The chain employs TRBV2 and TRBJ1-1, with D unclear. Trimming pared 0 bases from V and 3 bases from J, leaving 17 bases between. The germline V gene encodes CDR1 SNHLY and CDR2 FYNNEI. This CDR3 has 17 residues. The CDR3 DNA follows: TGTGCCAGCAGTGAAGCGGACCCGCGATGGAGGGACACTGAAGCTTTCTTT. Translation: CASSEADPRWRDTEAFF.

The V and J genes are TRBV20-1 and TRBJ2-3; 10 nucleotides line up with TRBD2. Germline loops: CDR1 DFQATT, CDR2 SNEGSKA (reference sequence). J was trimmed by 2 bases and V by 3 bases; bases with no gene match: 8. The CDR3 is 16 amino acids. CDR3 residues: CSASFLAGAYTDTQYF. CDR3 DNA: TGCAGTGCTAGTTTCCTAGCGGGGGCCTACACAGATACGCAGTATTTT.

The chain has TRBV18 and TRBJ1-5, with 9 bases that match TRBD1. The CDR3 consists of 15 residues. Germline-derived CDR1 and CDR2 are KGHSH and LQKENI. V shed 4 bases, J shed 4 bases, and the junction held 5 bases outside the gene matches. CDR3 residues: CASSHPGQGNQPQHF. CDR3 in DNA: TGTGCCAGCTCACATCCGGGACAGGGAAATCAGCCCCAGCATTTT.

This clonotype was found a few times. CDR3 loop: CSAPVAGANVLTF. The CDR3 nucleotides are TGCAGTGCTCCGGTTGCCGGGGCCAACGTCCTGACTTTC. The J gene is TRBJ2-6, the V gene TRBV20-1; D ambiguous. Germline CDR1 DFQATT, CDR2 SNEGSKA (reference sequence). V lost 5 bases, J lost 4 bases, and 9 bases lay in between. CDR3 size: 13 residues.

This clonotype was observed at least ten times. The V call is TRBV2, the J call TRBJ2-3; D may match TRBD1 or TRBD2 (5 bases each). The CDR3 runs to 14 residues. V gave up 3 bases and J gave up 2 bases, with 9 bases separating them. Germline CDR1 SNHLY, CDR2 FYNNEI. In nucleotides, the CDR3 is TGTGCCAGCAGTGACGGGACCTACACAGATACGCAGTATTTT. As protein: CASSDGTYTDTQYF.

This clonotype has more than one count but fewer than ten. The J gene is TRBJ1-3, the V gene TRBV12-3 or TRBV12-4; D is uncertain. Trimming pared 2 bases from V and 0 bases from J, leaving 11 bases between. CDR3 size: 16 residues. The chain's CDR3 is CASSLRAGLSGNTIYF. CDR3 DNA sequence: TGTGCCAGCAGTTTACGGGCAGGCCTCTCTGGAAACACCATATATTTT.

This clonotype has more than one count but fewer than ten. The rearrangement joins TRBV7-2 to TRBJ1-2; possible D gene TRBD1, 5 bases. The CDR3 consists of 14 residues. Germline loops: CDR1 SGHTA, CDR2 FQGNSA. V was cut by 7 bases and J by 4 bases, with 16 bases left in between. The CDR3 loop reads CASTPRGHLYGYTF. CDR3 nucleotide sequence: TGTGCCAGCACTCCGCGAGGACACCTCTATGGCTACACCTTC. Full variable domain (missing parts from reference TRBV7-2 and TRBJ1-2): GAGVSQSPSNKVTEKGKDVELRCDPISGHTALYWYRQSLGQGLEFLIYFQGNSAPDKSGLPSDRFSAERTGGSVSTLTIQRTQQEDSAVYLCASTPRGHLYGYTFGSGTRLTVV.

The rearrangement uses TRBV25-1 and TRBJ1-6; unclear D gene. Trimming cost V 1 base and J 5 bases, with 9 bases left between them. The CDR3 extends over 15 amino acids. The germline gives CDR1 MGHDK, CDR2 SYGVNS. The CDR3 spells CASSESRTDNSPLHF. The CDR3 bases are TGTGCCAGCAGTGAATCGCGGACGGATAATTCACCCCTCCACTTT. The full variable domain, in which reference TRBV25-1 and TRBJ1-6 provide the parts outside the CDR3, is EADIYQTPRYLVIGTGKKITLECSQTMGHDKMYWYQQDPGMELHLIHYSYGVNSTEKGDLSSESTVSRIRTEHFPLTLESARPSHTSQYLCASSESRTDNSPLHFGNGTRLTVT.

The chain couples TRBV7-9 to TRBJ2-5, with D perhaps TRBD1 (5 bases). V was pared by 4 bases and J by 3 bases, with 12 bases between. Germline values: CDR1 SEHNR, CDR2 FQNEAQ (reference sequence). The CDR3 covers 14 residues. CDR3 DNA sequence: TGTGCCAGCAGCTCAGAGACAGAAGAAGAGACCCAGTACTTC. Translation: CASSSETEEETQYF.

This clonotype showed up just a few times. The chain joins TRBV20-1 to TRBJ2-3; no clear D. V lost 5 bases, J lost 2 bases, and 26 bases lay in between. Germline V CDR1 and CDR2: DFQATT, SNEGSKA (reference sequence). This CDR3 region has 18 residues. CDR3 region: CSAAVVRPRSYYTDTQYF. CDR3 in DNA: TGCAGTGCTGCAGTAGTGAGGCCAAGGAGCTACTACACAGATACGCAGTATTTT.

This chain connects TRBV2 to TRBJ2-4; weak D call: TRBD1 (6 bases). This CDR3 contains 15 residues. CDR1 SNHLY and CDR2 FYNNEI come from the germline V gene. Trimming left V 6 bases short and J 1 base short, with 13 bases between. The CDR3 sequence: CASSSDRSAKNIQYF. CDR3 coding DNA: TGTGCCAGCAGCTCGGACAGATCGGCCAAAAACATTCAGTACTTC.

This clonotype was seen a few times. The chain uses TRBV5-4 and TRBJ1-2; 9 bases agree with TRBD1. Germline CDR1 is SGHNT and CDR2 is YYREEE (reference sequence). The CDR3 has 15 residues. The trim removed 3 bases at V and 4 bases at J, leaving 7 bases unmatched. The CDR3: CASSSWTGEVYGYTF. The CDR3, as DNA: TGTGCCAGCAGCTCCTGGACAGGGGAGGTCTATGGCTACACCTTC.

The V call is TRBV15, the J call TRBJ2-1; D is uncertain. V was clipped by 0 bases and J by 0 bases, with 12 bases between them. The germline gives CDR1 LNHNV, CDR2 YYDKDF (reference sequence). This CDR3 has 17 residues. The CDR3, as DNA: TGTGCCACCAGCAGAGATAGAGTTTTGAGCTCCTACAATGAGCAGTTCTTC. This gives the protein CATSRDRVLSSYNEQFF.

The chain links TRBV12-3 or TRBV12-4 to TRBJ2-2; D is possibly TRBD1 (6 bases). Between the trimmed V and J ends, which lost 4 bases and 4 bases, there was a span of 16 bases. CDR3 size: 16 residues. As DNA, the CDR3 is TGTGCCAGCAGTTGGCCGGGACACGTAAGCACCGGGGAGCTGTTTTTT. Residues: CASSWPGHVSTGELFF.

V and J are TRBV24-1 and TRBJ2-1, with 16 bases identical to TRBD2. There are 18 residues in the CDR3. V lost 3 bases to trimming and J lost 7 bases; unmatched junction nucleotides: 8. Germline loops: CDR1 KGHDR, CDR2 SFDVKD. The CDR3 DNA sequence: TGTGCCACCAGTGATCCCGGGACTAGCGGGGGGGCCTGGAATGAGCAGTTCTTC. The encoded protein is CATSDPGTSGGAWNEQFF.

This chain links TRBV29-1 with TRBJ2-1, with a weak D call TRBD1 (6 bases). Germline assignment: CDR1 SQVTM and CDR2 ANQGSEA. The CDR3 spans 15 residues. Deletions cut 2 bases from V and 0 bases from J, with 11 bases between. The CDR3 coding sequence is TGCAGCGTTGAAAAAGACAGGAGCTCCTACAATGAGCAGTTCTTC. This codes for CSVEKDRSSYNEQFF.

V is TRBV11-1 and J is TRBJ1-5, with TRBD1 matching 8 bases. This CDR3 spans 21 amino acids. CDR1 and CDR2 (germline): SGHAT, FQDESV (reference sequence). J lost 3 bases, V lost 4 bases, and 23 bases had no gene match. This CDR3 is CASSYLELKTGAGGNNQPQHF. The CDR3 DNA is TGTGCCAGCAGCTACCTGGAACTGAAGACAGGGGCGGGAGGAAACAATCAGCCCCAGCATTTT.

This rearrangement joins TRBV20-1 to TRBJ2-4, with no clear D. The CDR3 runs 14 residues. From germline, CDR1 is DFQATT and CDR2 SNEGSKA (reference sequence). The ends were cut back, 6 bases at V and 0 bases at J, with 12 bases in the middle. CDR3 sequence (DNA): TGCAGTGCCACCCGACGGATAGCCAAAAACATTCAGTACTTC. This gives the protein CSATRRIAKNIQYF.

This clonotype was seen a few times. The V gene is TRBV18, the J gene TRBJ2-1, with D possibly being TRBD2 (6 bases). The germline CDR1 and CDR2 sequences are KGHSH and LQKENI. CDR3 length: 15 amino acids. Trimming pared 6 bases from V and 4 bases from J, leaving 16 bases between. CDR3: CASSLNRTKYNEQFF. In nucleotides, the CDR3 is TGTGCCAGCTCCCTAAACAGGACTAAGTACAATGAGCAGTTCTTC.